The 29 T cell receptor beta chains given below trace back to one sample, sequenced in a study of cytomegalovirus exposure and HLA in healthy donors. The PCR contained 60 Vbeta and 13 Jbeta primers. TCRdb's copy holds only in-frame clones and misses some; the assay was immunoSEQ multiplex PCR. The sample consists of approximately 130,000 clones, about 78% of them appearing once. Source material: PBMCs. The receptors were sampled from a human donor in good health.

In DNA, the CDR3 is TGTGCCAGCAGCGTCCTCGGGGATGTCACCGGGGAGCTGTTTTTT. Translated, it gives CASSVLGDVTGELFF. The J gene is TRBJ2-2, the V gene TRBV9; possible D gene TRBD2, 5 bases. Germline-derived CDR1 and CDR2 are SGDLS and YYNGEE. Trimming stripped 2 bases from V and 4 bases from J, with 12 bases between. The CDR3 is 15 residues long.

This clone was seen once. This CDR3 is CASRLTGDSPLHF. The DNA for the CDR3 is TGTGCCAGCAGATTGACAGGGGATTCACCCCTCCACTTT. The chain is built from TRBV28 and TRBJ1-6, with 8 bases that match TRBD1. In germline, CDR1 is MDHEN, CDR2 SYDVKM. This CDR3 has 13 amino acids. V lost 6 bases, J lost 8 bases, and 3 bases stayed unmatched.

This clone was counted a few times. The V gene is TRBV19, the J gene TRBJ1-1; 8 bases line up with TRBD1. CDR1 and CDR2 (germline): LNHDA, SQIVND (reference sequence). This CDR3 is built from 16 residues. V lost 3 bases to trimming and J lost 0 bases; unmatched junction nucleotides: 6. The CDR3 DNA sequence: TGTGCCAGTAGTATCCCAGCAGGGGGCCTGAACACTGAAGCTTTCTTT. It translates to CASSIPAGGLNTEAFF.

V usage is TRBV5-1 and J usage is TRBJ2-7; a possible D gene is TRBD2 (6 bases). Trimming removed 4 bases from V and 2 bases from J, with 16 bases in between. Germline CDR1 is SGHRS and CDR2 is YFSETQ. CDR3 length: 15 residues. CDR3 region: CASSPNLEGPYEQYF. The CDR3 DNA is TGCGCCAGCAGCCCAAACTTGGAGGGGCCCTACGAGCAGTACTTC.

The chain carries TRBV6-6 and TRBJ2-7; 7 nucleotides align to TRBD1. Germline trimming cut 6 bases from V and 2 bases from J; bases unmatched to any gene: 7. The CDR3 totals 14 residues. Germline assignment: CDR1 MNHNY and CDR2 SVGAGI (reference sequence). CDR3: CASRYRTGAYEQYF. The DNA of the CDR3 is TGTGCCAGCAGGTATAGGACAGGCGCCTACGAGCAGTACTTC.

The chain recombines TRBV4-1 with TRBJ2-6; TRBD2 matches at 7 bases. Per germline, CDR1 MGHRA and CDR2 YSYEKL. Unmatched junction bases numbered 8, after V lost 1 base and J lost 2 bases. The CDR3 consists of 18 residues. The CDR3, as DNA: TGCGCCAGCAGCCAAGTCCCATTGGGAGGGACTGGGGCCAACGTCCTGACTTTC. It translates to CASSQVPLGGTGANVLTF.

Only one count was recorded for this clone. This chain uses TRBV7-2 with TRBJ2-5, with a weak D call TRBD1 (5 bases). The V and J ends lost 0 bases and 5 bases respectively, with 10 bases between them. The CDR3 loop spans 14 amino acids. CDR1 and CDR2 from the germline V gene are SGHTA and FQGNSA. The DNA for the CDR3 is TGTGCCAGCAGCTTAGCAGGGGCGCGGGAGACCCAGTACTTC. Translated: CASSLAGARETQYF.

The chain has TRBV7-3 and TRBJ2-5, with D unclear. The assigned J gene may be wrong: the sequence end matches TRBJ2-7 better. The CDR3 consists of 16 residues. The germline V gene encodes CDR1 SGHTA and CDR2 FQGTGA. CDR3 sequence: CASSSWPRGTSYEQYF. CDR3 DNA: TGTGCCAGCAGTTCCTGGCCTCGCGGAACCTCCTACGAGCAGTACTTC.

The chain is built from TRBV5-1 and TRBJ2-1; TRBD2 might be the D (7 bases). V gave up 0 bases and J gave up 4 bases, with 17 bases separating them. This CDR3 has 17 amino acids. Germline V lookup: CDR1 SGHRS, CDR2 YFSETQ. CDR3 in amino acids: CASSLAISGGGYNEQFF. In DNA, the CDR3 is TGCGCCAGCAGCTTGGCCATTTCGGGGGGCGGTTACAATGAGCAGTTCTTC.

The chain is built from TRBV5-1 and TRBJ2-5; possible D gene TRBD1, 5 bases. Trimming cost V 0 bases and J 5 bases, with 8 bases left between them. The CDR3 extends over 13 amino acids. Germline CDR1 and CDR2: SGHRS and YFSETQ. DNA for the CDR3: TGCGCCAGCAGCTTGGAGGGGATGGAGACCCAGTACTTC. Encoded protein: CASSLEGMETQYF.

V and J are TRBV7-8 and TRBJ1-1; D is possibly TRBD1 (6 bases). Per the germline V gene, CDR1 is SGHVS and CDR2 is FQNEAQ. V dropped 7 bases and J dropped 5 bases, with 14 bases sitting between them. The CDR3 is 13 residues long. The CDR3 region is CASNYAQGTEAFF. The CDR3 DNA sequence: TGTGCCAGCAACTACGCGCAGGGGACTGAAGCTTTCTTT.

V is TRBV9 and J is TRBJ2-5; D possibly corresponds to TRBD1 (5 bases). Trimming took off 4 bases at V and 8 bases at J, with 15 bases between the two ends. This CDR3 has 13 amino acids. Germline values: CDR1 SGDLS, CDR2 YYNGEE. The CDR3 region is CASSPGNPGTQYF. CDR3 DNA: TGTGCCAGCAGCCCAGGGAACCCAGGAACCCAGTACTTC.

The chain links TRBV6-1 to TRBJ1-2, with D possibly TRBD1 on 6 matching bases. V lost 7 bases and J lost 4, with 19 bases in between. Per the germline V gene, CDR1 is MNHNS and CDR2 is SASEGT. The CDR3 is 15 amino acids. The CDR3 DNA follows: TGTGCCAGCATGACAGGCCAACCTTGGGGCTATGGCTACACCTTC. Encoded protein: CASMTGQPWGYGYTF.

The CDR3 region has the DNA TGTGCCAGCATCCTCCGCCCCCCCGGGACAGGCGGGGCCTATGGCTACACCTTC. It translates to CASILRPPGTGGAYGYTF. The V gene is TRBV7-9, the J gene TRBJ1-2; 8 bases fit TRBD1. The V segment lost 7 bases and the J segment 4 bases; nucleotides outside the gene matches: 20. There are 18 residues in the CDR3. The germline V gene encodes CDR1 SEHNR and CDR2 FQNEAQ (reference sequence).

V is TRBV5-4 and J is TRBJ2-3; 8 positions agree with TRBD2. The germline V gene encodes CDR1 SGHNT and CDR2 YYREEE (reference sequence). There are 15 residues in the CDR3. With 4 bases clipped from V and 1 base from J, the junction kept 5 bases outside the gene matches. The CDR3 here is CASSPAGAGTDTQYF. The CDR3 DNA is TGTGCCAGCAGCCCAGCGGGGGCCGGCACAGATACGCAGTATTTT.

The rearrangement links TRBV5-6 to TRBJ1-1, with D unresolved. Germline V gives CDR1 SGHDT, CDR2 YYEEEE. V gave up 3 bases and J gave up 8 bases, with 17 bases separating them. The CDR3 spans 14 residues. CDR3 sequence (DNA): TGTGCCAGCAGCTCTGGCCCGGACTTGAGAGAAGCTTTCTTT. This translates into CASSSGPDLREAFF.

V is TRBV9 and J is TRBJ2-2, with a tentative D call TRBD2 (6 bases). The CDR3 covers 17 residues. V gave up 1 base and J gave up 2 bases, with 15 bases separating them. The germline V gene encodes CDR1 SGDLS and CDR2 YYNGEE. CDR3 DNA sequence: TGTGCCAGCAGCGTATATTCCCCTAGCGCCAACACCGGGGAGCTGTTTTTT. Translation gives CASSVYSPSANTGELFF.

As for this clone: Its ends do not fully match the called genes, so a read error is possible. The chain has TRBV30 and TRBJ1-1; D may be TRBD1 (6 bases). The CDR3 consists of 11 residues. CDR1 and CDR2 (germline): GTSNPN, SVGIG (reference sequence). For the CDR3, the DNA is TGTGCCGGGAGGGGGGACATTGAAGCTTTCTTT. Its protein is CAGRGDIEAFF.

This chain joins TRBV28 and TRBJ2-7; 9 bases are shared with TRBD2. This CDR3 spans 17 amino acids. The ends lost 5 bases at V and 6 bases at J; junction bases unmatched: 17. The germline V gene has CDR1 MDHEN and CDR2 SYDVKM. CDR3 in DNA: TGTGCCAGCAGTACCGCGGGTAGCGGGAGTTCCGTGGGCGAGCAGTACTTC. Its translation is CASSTAGSGSSVGEQYF.

The chain carries TRBV9 and TRBJ2-7; 7 bases are a match to TRBD2. Unmatched junction bases numbered 5, after V lost 0 bases and J lost 2 bases. Germline V gene sequence: CDR1 SGDLS, CDR2 YYNGEE. The CDR3 length is 15 residues. CDR3 sequence: CASSVAGGLPYEQYF. CDR3 DNA: TGTGCCAGCAGCGTAGCCGGGGGACTACCCTACGAGCAGTACTTC.

The chain combines TRBV6-1 with TRBJ1-3; D ambiguous. V gave up 11 bases and J gave up 0 bases, with 14 bases separating them. Germline-derived CDR1 and CDR2 are MNHNS and SASEGT. This CDR3 has 14 residues. In DNA form, the CDR3 reads TGTGCCGCGCGGGGTTTTGGCTCTGGAAACACCATATATTTT. It codes for CAARGFGSGNTIYF.

V is TRBV2 and J is TRBJ2-7; D is undetermined. Germline CDR1 is SNHLY and CDR2 is FYNNEI. Trimming stripped 7 bases from V and 5 bases from J, with 18 bases between. The CDR3 is 14 residues long. The CDR3 DNA reads TGTGCCAGCATCCGAGAGTTTAAGATCGACGAGCAGTACTTC. It is translated as CASIREFKIDEQYF.

The V and J genes are TRBV11-3 and TRBJ2-1; 8 bases align to TRBD2. V was clipped by 5 bases and J by 5 bases; unmatched bases: 8. Germline loops: CDR1 SGHNT, CDR2 YENEEA. This CDR3 spans 15 amino acids. The CDR3 nucleotides are TGTGCCAGCAGCCGGGAGGGGGGGACCAACAATGAGCAGTTCTTC. Translating gives CASSREGGTNNEQFF.

This clone was picked up a small number of times. This CDR3 reads CASSKDRGRRLDTEAFF. As DNA, the CDR3 is TGTGCCAGCAGCAAGGACAGGGGACGGAGGTTGGACACTGAAGCTTTCTTT. This sequence joins TRBV5-6 and TRBJ1-1, with TRBD1 matching over 9 bases. There are 17 residues in the CDR3. Unmatched junction bases numbered 13, after V lost 4 bases and J lost 3 bases. Germline V gives CDR1 SGHDT, CDR2 YYEEEE.

This clone was seen a single time. The chain is built from TRBV7-3 and TRBJ2-5, with TRBD2 matching over 10 bases. The end of the DNA is better explained by TRBJ2-7, so the J call may be wrong. The CDR3 is 14 amino acids. The V gene's germline CDR1 is SGHTA and CDR2 FQGTGA. The CDR3 region is CASSLLAGVYEQYF. As DNA, the CDR3 is TGTGCCAGCAGCTTACTAGCGGGGGTCTACGAGCAGTACTTC.

V usage is TRBV19 and J usage is TRBJ1-5; no clear D. This CDR3 contains 16 residues. Trimming took 2 bases from V and 2 from J, leaving 13 bases between them. Germline CDR1 and CDR2: LNHDA and SQIVND (reference sequence). The CDR3 loop reads CASSISSESGNQPQHF. The CDR3 DNA reads TGTGCCAGTAGTATATCTTCAGAGAGCGGCAATCAGCCCCAGCATTTT.

This chain uses TRBV15 with TRBJ2-7; D possibly corresponds to TRBD2 (5 bases). V lost 3 bases and J 0 bases, leaving 15 bases between the germline ends. The V gene's germline CDR1 is LNHNV and CDR2 YYDKDF (reference sequence). This CDR3 contains 16 residues. The CDR3 protein is CATSREAKTHSYEQYF. CDR3 coding DNA: TGTGCCACCAGCAGGGAGGCTAAGACTCACTCCTACGAGCAGTACTTC.

This chain connects TRBV2 to TRBJ1-1; D is perhaps TRBD1 (5 bases). The CDR3 totals 13 residues. The ends were cut back, 2 bases at V and 8 bases at J, with 12 bases in the middle. Germline CDR1 reads SNHLY; CDR2 reads FYNNEI. The CDR3 spells CASSESTDREAFF. The CDR3 nucleotides read TGTGCCAGCAGTGAATCGACAGACAGAGAAGCTTTCTTT.

This sequence joins TRBV19 and TRBJ1-6; possible D gene TRBD1, 5 bases. This CDR3 spans 13 amino acids. Trimming cost V 6 bases and J 9 bases, with 12 bases left between them. CDR1 LNHDA and CDR2 SQIVND come from the germline V gene (reference sequence). This chain's CDR3 is CASSPDRGSPLHF. The CDR3 nucleotides read TGTGCCAGTAGCCCTGATAGGGGTTCACCCCTCCACTTT.